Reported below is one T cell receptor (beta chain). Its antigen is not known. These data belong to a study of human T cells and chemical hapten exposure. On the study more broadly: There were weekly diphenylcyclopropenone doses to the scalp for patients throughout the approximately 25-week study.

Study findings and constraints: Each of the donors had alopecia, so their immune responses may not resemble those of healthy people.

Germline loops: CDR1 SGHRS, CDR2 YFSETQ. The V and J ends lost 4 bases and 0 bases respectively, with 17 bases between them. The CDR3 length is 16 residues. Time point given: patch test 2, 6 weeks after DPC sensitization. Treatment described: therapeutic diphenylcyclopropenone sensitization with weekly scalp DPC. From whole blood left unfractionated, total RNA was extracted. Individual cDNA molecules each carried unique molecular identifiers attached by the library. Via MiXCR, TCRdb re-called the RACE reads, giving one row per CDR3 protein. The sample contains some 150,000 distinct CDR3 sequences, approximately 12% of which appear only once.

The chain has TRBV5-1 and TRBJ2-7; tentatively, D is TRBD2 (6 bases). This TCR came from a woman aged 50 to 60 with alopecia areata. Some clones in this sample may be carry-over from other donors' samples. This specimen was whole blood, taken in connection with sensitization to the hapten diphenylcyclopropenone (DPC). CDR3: CASSAGGTRASYEQYF. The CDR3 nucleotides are TGCGCCAGCAGCGCAGGAGGGACCCGCGCCTCCTACGAGCAGTACTTC.